This T cell receptor (beta chain) was identified during a study of blood T cell repertoires in COVID-19. The repertoire was sequenced with immunoSEQ multiplex PCR; TCRdb's copy has only in-frame clones and lacks some. This table holds around 700,000 clones, around 89% found once. CDR3 length: 16 residues. Unmatched junction bases numbered 21, after V lost 11 bases and J lost 8 bases. Germline-derived CDR1 and CDR2 are LNHDA and SQIVND (reference sequence). This clonotype was sampled from a woman aged 18-29 years with acute or convalescent COVID-19. This chain uses TRBV19 with TRBJ2-3, with 8 nucleotides matching TRBD1. The sequenced sample consisted of peripheral blood. The CDR3 is CAVSGGEYGLGGTQYF. CDR3 in DNA: TGTGCCGTATCAGGGGGCGAGTATGGCCTGGGGGGTACGCAGTATTTT.